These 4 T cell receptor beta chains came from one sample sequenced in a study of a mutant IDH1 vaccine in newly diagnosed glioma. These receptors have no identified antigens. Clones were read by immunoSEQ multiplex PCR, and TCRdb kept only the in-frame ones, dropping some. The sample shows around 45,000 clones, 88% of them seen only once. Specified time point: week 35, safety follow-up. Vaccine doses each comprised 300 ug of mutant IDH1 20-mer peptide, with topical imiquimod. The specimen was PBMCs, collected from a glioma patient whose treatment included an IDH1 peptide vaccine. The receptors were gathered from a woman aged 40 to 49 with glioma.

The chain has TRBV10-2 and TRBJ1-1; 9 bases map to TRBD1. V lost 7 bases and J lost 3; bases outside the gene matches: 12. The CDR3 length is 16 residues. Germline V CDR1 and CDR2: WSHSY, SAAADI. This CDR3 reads CASTSEGGQGDTEAFF. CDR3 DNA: TGCGCCAGCACCAGTGAGGGGGGACAGGGCGACACTGAAGCTTTCTTT.

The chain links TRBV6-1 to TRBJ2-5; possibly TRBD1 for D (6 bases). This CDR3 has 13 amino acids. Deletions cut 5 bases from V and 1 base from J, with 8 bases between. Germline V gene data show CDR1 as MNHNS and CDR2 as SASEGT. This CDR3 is CASSQGLQETQYF. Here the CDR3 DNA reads TGTGCCAGCAGTCAGGGGCTCCAAGAGACCCAGTACTTC.

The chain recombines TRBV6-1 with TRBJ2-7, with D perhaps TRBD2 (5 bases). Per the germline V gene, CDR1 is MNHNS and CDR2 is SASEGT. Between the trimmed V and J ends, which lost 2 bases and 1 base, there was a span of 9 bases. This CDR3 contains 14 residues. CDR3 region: CASSEYGMSYEQYF. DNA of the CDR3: TGTGCCAGCAGTGAATACGGGATGTCCTACGAGCAGTACTTC.

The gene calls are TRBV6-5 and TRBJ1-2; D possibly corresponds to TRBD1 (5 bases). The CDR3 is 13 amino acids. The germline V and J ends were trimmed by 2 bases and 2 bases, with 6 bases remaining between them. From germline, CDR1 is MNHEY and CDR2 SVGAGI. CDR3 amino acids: CASSYDSNYGYTF. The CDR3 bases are TGTGCCAGCAGTTACGACAGCAACTATGGCTACACCTTC.